Below, 27 T cell receptor beta chains from the same sample are listed, as sequenced in a study of blood T cell repertoires in COVID-19. Libraries were prepared by immunoSEQ multiplex PCR; TCRdb keeps only in-frame clonotypes and omits some of them. The repertoire holds 120,000 to 150,000 clones, approximately 91% seen once, with approximately 2.4% in the top ten. Sequencing used peripheral blood. The receptors here all came from a human donor in a cohort sampled during active COVID-19.

V usage is TRBV5-1 and J usage is TRBJ1-2; D gene unclear. The germline V gene has CDR1 SGHRS and CDR2 YFSETQ. The CDR3 is 15 residues long. Trimming took off 4 bases at V and 3 bases at J, with 16 bases between the two ends. CDR3 DNA: TGCGCCAGCAGCCCCTCTACCGGGTCCTACTATGGCTACACCTTC. It translates to CASSPSTGSYYGYTF.

The rearrangement links TRBV15 to TRBJ1-5; tentative D call: TRBD1 (5 bases). The CDR3 is 13 amino acids. Germline V lookup: CDR1 LNHNV, CDR2 YYDKDF (reference sequence). The V end was cut by 5 bases, the J end by 2 bases, with 7 bases between. This chain's CDR3 is CATSWGGNQPQHF. The CDR3 DNA sequence: TGTGCCACCAGCTGGGGGGGCAATCAGCCCCAGCATTTT.

This chain links TRBV12-3 or TRBV12-4 with TRBJ1-5; no reliable D call. Trimming removed 7 bases from V and 6 bases from J, with 10 bases in between. CDR3 length: 12 residues. The CDR3 here is CASTPGTQPQHF. The CDR3 region has the DNA TGTGCCAGCACCCCAGGAACTCAGCCCCAGCATTTT.

This clone came up once. The chain uses TRBV20-1 and TRBJ1-1; 9 bases align to TRBD1. The CDR3 totals 14 residues. Trimming took 3 bases from V and 8 from J; bases not matched to a gene: 10. Germline V lookup: CDR1 DFQATT, CDR2 SNEGSKA (reference sequence). The CDR3 reads CSASVGTGFREAFF. CDR3 DNA sequence: TGCAGTGCTAGTGTGGGGACAGGGTTTCGGGAAGCTTTCTTT.

The chain combines TRBV4-1 with TRBJ2-1; 10 nucleotides align to TRBD2. Trimming at V came to 1 base and at J to 7 bases, leaving 22 bases not matched to a gene. Germline CDR1 MGHRA, CDR2 YSYEKL. The CDR3 extends over 21 amino acids. In DNA form, the CDR3 reads TGCGCCAGCAGCCAAGTCTGGGGAAGTACGTCTAGCGGGAGCCCCTCTAATGAGCAGTTCTTC. Translating it yields CASSQVWGSTSSGSPSNEQFF.

The J gene is TRBJ1-1, the V gene TRBV9; D unresolved. Trimming removed 0 bases from V and 1 base from J, with 4 bases in between. Per the germline V gene, CDR1 is SGDLS and CDR2 is YYNGEE. The CDR3 covers 13 residues. This CDR3 reads CASSVDTNTEAFF. CDR3 sequence (DNA): TGTGCCAGCAGCGTAGACACGAACACTGAAGCTTTCTTT.

The genes are TRBV18 and TRBJ1-1; possibly TRBD1 for D (6 bases). V was trimmed by 3 bases and J by 4 bases, leaving 12 bases between them. Germline CDR1 reads KGHSH; CDR2 reads LQKENI. The CDR3 covers 14 residues. In DNA form, the CDR3 reads TGTGCCAGCTCACCGCTAGGACAGCTCACTGAAGCTTTCTTT. Translating gives CASSPLGQLTEAFF.

This rearrangement joins TRBV5-1 to TRBJ2-7; weak D call: TRBD2 (5 bases). V dropped 2 bases and J dropped 3 bases, with 24 bases sitting between them. CDR1 is SGHRS and CDR2 is YFSETQ in the germline V gene. The CDR3 is made up of 18 amino acids. In DNA form, the CDR3 reads TGCGCCAGCAGCTTTCGCATTACGACGTTAACCGGGGACTACGAGCAGTACTTC. Its translation is CASSFRITTLTGDYEQYF.

The V and J genes are TRBV28 and TRBJ1-5; 8 bases align to TRBD1. CDR1 and CDR2 from the germline V gene are MDHEN and SYDVKM. V gave up 5 bases and J gave up 9 bases; unmatched junction bases: 9. The CDR3 has 14 amino acids. Here the CDR3 DNA reads TGTGCCAGCAGTCCCCCGACAGGGGCAGGGCCCCAGCATTTT. Its protein is CASSPPTGAGPQHF.

The rearrangement uses TRBV6-6 and TRBJ2-7; D is uncertain. V was cut by 0 bases and J by 3 bases, with 9 bases left in between. Germline V gene lookup returns CDR1 MNHNY and CDR2 SVGAGI (reference sequence). This CDR3 is built from 14 residues. This CDR3 is CASSYSPERYEQYF. In DNA, the CDR3 is TGTGCCAGCAGTTACTCTCCCGAGCGCTACGAGCAGTACTTC.

Here the CDR3 reads CASSLAGTGPGANVLTF. Here the CDR3 DNA reads TGTGCCAGCAGTTTGGCCGGGACAGGGCCAGGGGCCAACGTCCTGACTTTC. The V call is TRBV28, the J call TRBJ2-6; 9 nucleotides agree with TRBD1. The V gene's germline CDR1 is MDHEN and CDR2 SYDVKM. The CDR3 loop spans 17 amino acids. The V gene end was trimmed by 3 bases and the J gene end by 4 bases; junction bases not matched to a gene: 7.

V and J are TRBV28 and TRBJ1-5, with D maybe TRBD1 (6 bases). This CDR3 region has 14 residues. Germline V gene lookup returns CDR1 MDHEN and CDR2 SYDVKM. V lost 2 bases to trimming and J lost 4 bases, with 9 bases between them. The CDR3 sequence: CASSLRTANQPQHF. The DNA for the CDR3 is TGTGCCAGCAGTTTAAGGACAGCGAATCAGCCCCAGCATTTT.

The rearrangement joins TRBV19 to TRBJ2-3, with D possibly matching TRBD1 (6 bases). The CDR3 runs 15 residues. Trimming removed 5 bases from V and 0 bases from J, with 12 bases in between. Germline CDR1 is LNHDA and CDR2 is SQIVND (reference sequence). In DNA, the CDR3 is TGTGCCAGTAGTGAAGGACAGCCGAGCACAGATACGCAGTATTTT. Protein product: CASSEGQPSTDTQYF.

The chain carries TRBV7-8 and TRBJ1-1; TRBD1 is a possible D gene (6 bases). The CDR3 length is 15 residues. V was cut by 4 bases and J by 1 base, with 13 bases left in between. The germline V gene has CDR1 SGHVS and CDR2 FQNEAQ. The CDR3 loop is CASSSYRERNTEAFF. The CDR3 DNA reads as TGTGCCAGCAGCTCATACAGGGAGAGGAACACTGAAGCTTTCTTT.

The chain recombines TRBV28 with TRBJ2-7; TRBD2 might be the D (5 bases). CDR1 is MDHEN, CDR2 SYDVKM, per germline. The V and J ends lost 6 bases and 3 bases respectively, with 9 bases between them. This CDR3 has 12 amino acids. The CDR3 sequence: CASSLLGYEQYF. CDR3 nucleotide sequence: TGTGCCAGCAGCCTACTAGGCTACGAGCAGTACTTC.

This sequence joins TRBV28 and TRBJ1-5; D might be TRBD1 (6 bases). V was trimmed by 6 bases and J by 0 bases, leaving 18 bases between them. Germline lookup yields CDR1 MDHEN and CDR2 SYDVKM. This CDR3 contains 17 residues. The CDR3, as DNA: TGTGCCAGCAGCACATGGAGGACAGTAAATAGCAATCAGCCCCAGCATTTT. It encodes CASSTWRTVNSNQPQHF.

J is TRBJ2-7 and V is TRBV5-6, with 7 positions matching TRBD1. V trimming: 6 bases; J trimming: 1 base; junction bases outside the gene matches: 7. The CDR3 sequence is 14 residues long. In germline, CDR1 is SGHDT, CDR2 YYEEEE. CDR3 sequence (DNA): TGTGCCAGCACCCCCGACAGGGATTCCTACGAGCAGTACTTC. It yields the protein CASTPDRDSYEQYF.

This clone was detected a few times. This chain links TRBV5-4 with TRBJ2-7, with D possibly being TRBD2 (6 bases). CDR1 is SGHNT and CDR2 is YYREEE in the germline V gene (reference sequence). This CDR3 is built from 16 residues. Trimming left V 0 bases short and J 0 bases short, with 13 bases between. The CDR3 sequence is CASSLGGALTSYEQYF. CDR3 sequence (DNA): TGTGCCAGCAGCTTGGGCGGGGCCCTCACCTCCTACGAGCAGTACTTC.

The chain couples TRBV6-5 to TRBJ2-7; 10 bases fit TRBD2. V lost 6 bases, J lost 3 bases, and 5 bases stayed unmatched. Germline CDR1 MNHEY, CDR2 SVGAGI. The CDR3 runs 14 residues. CDR3 nucleotides: TGTGCCAGCAGGCCCGGGACTAGCGACTACGAGCAGTACTTC. Translating it yields CASRPGTSDYEQYF.

The gene calls are TRBV7-6 and TRBJ2-6; 7 bases agree with TRBD1. The CDR3 runs 18 residues. The germline V gene encodes CDR1 SGHVS and CDR2 FNYEAQ. V was pared by 2 bases and J by 1 base, with 8 bases of the junction left unmatched. The CDR3 sequence is CASSLNLNRGSGANVLTF. CDR3 bases: TGTGCCAGCAGCTTAAATCTCAACAGGGGTTCTGGGGCCAACGTCCTGACTTTC.

V and J are TRBV2 and TRBJ2-6; maybe TRBD1 (6 bases). CDR1 and CDR2 (germline): SNHLY, FYNNEI. Trimming took 10 bases from V and 2 from J, leaving 15 bases between them. This CDR3 spans 15 amino acids. The CDR3 DNA follows: TGTGCCACCCGAGCCCGACAGGCTGGGGCCAACGTCCTGACTTTC. Its translation: CATRARQAGANVLTF.

The V gene is TRBV18, the J gene TRBJ2-6; TRBD1 aligns across 7 bases. The germline V gene has CDR1 KGHSH and CDR2 LQKENI. The V gene end was trimmed by 5 bases and the J gene end by 0 bases; junction bases not matched to a gene: 10. This CDR3 is 18 amino acids long. The CDR3 loop reads CASSRARQGPSGANVLTF. DNA of the CDR3: TGTGCCAGCTCAAGAGCCCGACAGGGCCCCTCTGGGGCCAACGTCCTGACTTTC. The variable domain in full, completed from reference TRBV18 and TRBJ2-6, reads NAGVMQNPRHLVRRRGQEARLRCSPMKGHSHVYWYRQLPEEGLKFMVYLQKENIIDESGMPKERFSAEFPKEGPSILRIQQVVRGDSAAYFCASSRARQGPSGANVLTFGAGSRLTVL.

The chain joins TRBV10-2 to TRBJ2-7; 8 bases fit TRBD1. After removal of 7 bases from V and 3 bases from J, the junction contained 8 bases not matched to a gene. The CDR3 has 14 residues. Per germline, CDR1 WSHSY and CDR2 SAAADI. The CDR3 DNA reads TGCGCCAGCATGACCGGGACAGGAAACTACGAGCAGTACTTC. Translation gives CASMTGTGNYEQYF.

The chain combines TRBV5-1 with TRBJ2-7; tentative D call: TRBD1 (6 bases). Germline lookup yields CDR1 SGHRS and CDR2 YFSETQ. Between the trimmed V and J ends, which lost 1 base and 2 bases, there was a span of 10 bases. This CDR3 has 14 amino acids. CDR3 sequence reads: CASSLSGATYEQYF. CDR3 in DNA: TGCGCCAGCAGCTTGTCAGGGGCCACCTACGAGCAGTACTTC.

The J gene is TRBJ1-1, the V gene TRBV24-1; D might be TRBD1 (5 bases). V lost 7 bases to trimming and J lost 6 bases, with 17 bases between them. CDR1 is KGHDR and CDR2 is SFDVKD in the germline V gene. The CDR3 extends over 14 amino acids. As DNA, the CDR3 is TGTGCCACCAGACCCGGGGAGGGGCCCGCTGAAGCTTTCTTT. Its protein product is CATRPGEGPAEAFF.

The rearrangement uses TRBV4-1 and TRBJ2-2, with D uncertain. Germline lookup yields CDR1 MGHRA and CDR2 YSYEKL. Trimming pared 1 base from V and 4 bases from J, leaving 4 bases between. This CDR3 contains 13 residues. The CDR3: CASSQVLTGELFF. The DNA of the CDR3 is TGCGCCAGCAGCCAAGTTCTCACCGGGGAGCTGTTTTTT.

The chain couples TRBV19 to TRBJ1-5, with 9 bases lining up with TRBD1. Unmatched junction bases numbered 7, after V lost 4 bases and J lost 6 bases. Looked up from germline, CDR1 is LNHDA and CDR2 is SQIVND (reference sequence). The CDR3 has 15 amino acids. The CDR3, as DNA: TGTGCCAGTAGTAGAGGGACAGGGCAGGGTCAGCCCCAGCATTTT. Translated: CASSRGTGQGQPQHF.